The T cell receptor (beta chain) under discussion was sequenced for a study of blood T cells in healthy people across ages. Losses at the gene ends were 7 bases for V and 7 bases for J; bases not matched to a gene: 8. The CDR3 runs to 13 residues. Germline lookup yields CDR1 ENHRY and CDR2 SYGVKD. Through a sample-barcoded 5' primer and a J-beta primer mix, a second PCR was run for 7 to 11 cycles. TCRdb fed the 5' RACE reads into MiXCR, producing one record per CDR3 protein. The sample comprises approximately 1.5 million distinct CDR3 sequences, under 55% of which are singletons, and about 4% rests with the top ten. Total RNA, at least 6 micrograms per sample, came from PBMCs.

Material for sequencing was blood. This receptor was identified in a woman between 18 and 30 years old in good health. The rearrangement links TRBV10-3 to TRBJ1-2, with TRBD1 matching over 8 bases. In DNA, the CDR3 is TGTGCCATCAATGATCCAGGGGGCCCTGGCTACACCTTC. Translated, it gives CAINDPGGPGYTF.